This record covers a single T cell receptor (beta chain). The CDR3 is 16 amino acids. Germline CDR1 reads SGHRS; CDR2 reads YFSETQ. The V end was cut by 1 base, the J end by 3 bases, with 13 bases between. The table came from immunoSEQ multiplex PCR; TCRdb's copy has only in-frame clones and leaves some out. The data contain some 200,000 clones, approximately 75% of them seen just once; the ten biggest clones take up about an eighth. This specimen comes from a study of cytotoxic CD8 clonotypes in ibrutinib-treated CLL. This chain joins TRBV5-1 and TRBJ2-2; D may match TRBD1 or TRBD2 (6 bases each). The sequence was obtained from a human donor with chronic lymphocytic leukemia. This specimen was PBMCs, taken after 12 months of ibrutinib treatment. The CDR3 region is CASSLKGGEYTGELFF. CDR3 in DNA: TGCGCCAGCAGCTTGAAGGGGGGAGAGTACACCGGGGAGCTGTTTTTT.